This TCR beta chain originates from a study of T cells after yellow fever vaccination. TCRdb reprocessed the 5' RACE reads via MiXCR and lists one record per CDR3 protein. The sample lists just under 600,000 distinct CDR3 sequences, approximately 12% seen once, with 11% to 15% in the top ten. With 5 bases removed from V and 0 bases from J, the gap between germline ends came to 17 bases. Germline CDR1 GTSNPN, CDR2 SVGIG (reference sequence). This CDR3 has 17 residues. The TCR was taken from a man under 40 who received the YFV17D yellow fever vaccine. This specimen consisted of PBMCs, obtained on the day of the yellow fever booster vaccination. The rearrangement uses TRBV30 and TRBJ2-6, with D tentatively TRBD2 (5 bases). CDR3 coding DNA: TGTGCCTGGGGCCCGAGGGTCGTGAGCTCTGGGGCCAACGTCCTGACTTTC. Translation: CAWGPRVVSSGANVLTF.